Here is one TCR beta chain with its context. What it binds is not known. These data originate in a study of OX40 agonist ivuxolimab in advanced cancers. Data came from immunoSEQ multiplex PCR; TCRdb stores just in-frame clones and leaves some out. The repertoire includes approximately 69,000 clones, 85% of them detected once, and 5.9% sits in the top ten. The CDR3 has 14 residues. With 0 bases removed from V and 3 bases from J, the gap between germline ends came to 8 bases. Germline CDR1 and CDR2: SGHRS and YFSETQ. Findings and limits, study-wide: Nonresponders, in some cases, also had low normalized T-cell clonal expansion.

The origin of this receptor is an adult with an advanced solid tumor such as melanoma, head and neck, liver or kidney cancer. This sequence joins TRBV5-1 and TRBJ2-3, with TRBD1 as a possible D gene (6 bases). Material: CD4+ or CD8+ T cells sorted from blood, obtained in a trial of the OX40 agonist ivuxolimab. CDR3 bases: TGCGCCAGCAGCTTGGGGGGGCAGACAGATACGCAGTATTTT. This codes for CASSLGGQTDTQYF. Full variable domain (missing parts from reference TRBV5-1 and TRBJ2-3): KAGVTQTPRYLIKTRGQQVTLSCSPISGHRSVSWYQQTPGQGLQFLFEYFSETQRNKGNFPGRFSGRQFSNSRSEMNVSTLELGDSALYLCASSLGGQTDTQYFGPGTRLTVL.